The clone carrying this T cell receptor beta chain showed up just a few times. The sample is drawn from a study of blood T cells in healthy people across ages. A second PCR, run for about 6 to 12 cycles, used a sample-barcoded 5' primer plus a J-beta primer mix. TCRdb ran MiXCR on the 5' RACE reads and lists one entry per CDR3 protein. This sample has 780,000 or so distinct CDR3 sequences; roughly 25% occur once, and the top ten carry 3% to 4%. These data also formed part of another study, on T cells of mothers and their children.

The sequence came from a boy between 10 and 17 years old in good health. Sequenced sample: blood.

CDR3 loop: CASSEGRDTQYF. CDR3 bases: TGTGCCAGCAGCGAGGGGAGGGATACGCAGTATTTT. V gene TRBV7-3 combines with J gene TRBJ2-3; TRBD2 is a possible D gene (6 bases). CDR1 is SGHTA, CDR2 FQGTGA, per germline. This CDR3 spans 12 amino acids. V lost 5 bases and J lost 6, with 9 bases in between.